These T cell receptor beta chains were read from a single sample in a study of T cell responses to AZD1222 COVID-19 vaccine. Only in-frame clones appear in the TCRdb table, and some are missing; sequencing was by immunoSEQ multiplex PCR. Here the sample spans about 46,000 clones, 70% to 90% being singletons. The starting material was peripheral blood, obtained 28 days after the second AZD1222 dose. Receptors originate from an adult who received the AZD1222 COVID-19 vaccine. Both conserved end residues are part of each CDR3. The D gene is left open where the match is weak.

TRBJ1-2	-	TRBV6-5	CASSYLPAQGYGYTF
TRBJ1-2	-	TRBV15	CATSRPTGYYGYTF
TRBJ2-1	TRBD2	TRBV5-1	CASHAVLAGSDEQFF
TRBJ1-1	-	TRBV6-5	CASSYMAAQNTEAFF
TRBJ2-7	-	TRBV28	CASSLRPGKFGYEQYF
TRBJ1-3	-	TRBV9	CASSVAGTGNTIYF
TRBJ2-7	TRBD1	TRBV18	CASSWDSSYEQYF
TRBJ2-3	-	TRBV7-8	CASSPRDTQYF
TRBJ2-2	-	TRBV24-1	CATSAYNTGELFF
TRBJ2-7	TRBD1	TRBV10-3	CAISERRDSPYEQYF
TRBJ2-5	TRBD1	TRBV29-1	CSCRDRGRWETQYF
TRBJ2-1	TRBD2	TRBV7-2	CASSLTGLAEQAIYNEQFF
TRBJ2-1	TRBD2	TRBV24-1	CATSDVSAGVDEQFF
TRBJ1-3	-	TRBV30	CAWSVGRSLSGNTIYF
TRBJ2-7	-	TRBV5-6	CASSGSGHGKYEQYF
TRBJ1-4	-	TRBV5-6	CASSLVQTWGPTNEKLFF
TRBJ1-5	TRBD1	TRBV5-1	CASSSKATGTGGNQPQHF
TRBJ1-5	-	TRBV7-8	CASSSIAPYREGDQPQHF
TRBJ2-1	-	TRBV5-1	CASSLEWTATYNEQFF
TRBJ2-3	-	TRBV7-6	CASSRISDTQYF
TRBJ2-7	TRBD2	TRBV6-5	CASSPGGEQYF
TRBJ2-3	TRBD2	TRBV20-1	CSASPGTSGQGTDTQYF